The sequence of this T cell receptor beta chain was determined in a study of blood T cell repertoires in COVID-19. Study summary: Researchers got acute and convalescent COVID-19 samples from the United States, Italy and Spain.

In the authors' methods: How many nucleated cells were present was estimated from reference gene primer amplification. The repertoire was sequenced with immunoSEQ multiplex PCR; TCRdb's copy has only in-frame clones and lacks some. The DNA gave D and trimming, while V, J and clone size come from that table. This sample yields 70,000 or so clones, of which approximately 84% are seen a single time; 15% to 20% belongs to the top ten. One Seattle source followed patients from active infection through their disease course. The V end was cut by 4 bases, the J end by 2 bases, with 13 bases between. Germline loops: CDR1 SGHRS, CDR2 YFSETQ. This CDR3 region has 14 residues.

This TCR was sampled from a man aged 35 to 55 with COVID-19, enrolled during active disease. The chain joins TRBV5-1 to TRBJ2-7, with no clear D. Specimen: peripheral blood. The CDR3 region has the DNA TGCGCCAGCAGCGCCAGAACAGATACCTACGAGCAGTACTTC. It specifies CASSARTDTYEQYF.